This TCR beta chain was found in a study of blood T cell repertoires in COVID-19 (dated by TCRdb to 2019 to 2021). As for the study more broadly: Samples from collaborators originated in the United States, Italy and Spain and spanned both the acute and convalescent phases of COVID-19. The prospective study material was composed of cDNA or gDNA derived from T cells, B-cell-depleted T cells, or PBMCs. Subjects who had been exposed to COVID-19, were actively infected with it, or had recovered from it provided the deeply sampled blood TCRbeta repertoires that made up the dataset. The repertoires were made available in a free public database intended to serve as a resource for research on the immune response to SARS-CoV-2. Samples came from the ongoing ImmuneRACE study (first 160 participants) plus 1,254 subjects from 6 global collaborators. A de-identified subject ID, COVID-19 status, age in years and sex were almost always included in the sample metadata. HLA class I and class II types, where available, came from metadata supplied by the sample provider rather than from assay-based typing. Study-wide conclusions, independent of this receptor: The amount of clinical and demographic metadata varied by source and participant and was provided uncurated.

The germline V gene sets CDR1 to SGHRS and CDR2 to YFSETQ. Germline trimming: 4 bases from V, 2 bases from J; junction bases outside gene matches: 14. The CDR3 measures 17 amino acids from cysteine to phenylalanine. Only the CDR3 portion is preserved as DNA: 51 bases, with reading frame beginning at the first base. As concerns this clone: Its antigen is currently not known. Base qualities are not recorded, but no much larger clone differs from it by a single base.

One collaborating source in Seattle enrolled patients while the patients were actively infected and followed the patients over time throughout the course of disease. Collaborating institutions collected whole blood in K2EDTA tubes following their own protocols. For TCRbeta analysis, collaborators shipped samples in one of three forms: frozen whole blood, isolated PBMCs, or DNA extracted from either of those sample types. TCRbeta CDR3 regions were amplified from genomic DNA by means of the immunoSEQ Assay, a bias-controlled multiplex PCR. On the authors' methods: Nucleated cell counts per sample were estimated from amplification of reference gene primers within the assay. To quantify the absolute abundance of each unique TCRbeta CDR3 rearrangement, sequence reads were collapsed and filtered. For each sample, productive Simpson clonality was calculated as the square root of Simpson's diversity index over productive rearrangements. This is the immuneACCESS table as TCRdb keeps it, with only in-frame sequences that have V and J called. A part of the clones is gone; compared with another copy, unresolved V genes explain less than half, and the rest is unexplained. The V and J calls and clone size are taken from that table; D and trimming were inferred from the DNA. Within this sample are 95,000 to 120,000 clones, with more than 80% of them counted one time only. The ten largest make up about 6.1% of the sample.

The chain was built from TRBV5-1 and TRBJ1-1, with 7 central nucleotides matching TRBD1. This TCR was recovered from a woman in her sixties or seventies with COVID-19, enrolled during active disease. The sample consisted of peripheral blood. The CDR3 corresponds to CASSGTGTDIKNTEAFF. The nucleotide sequence reads TGCGCCAGCAGCGGGACCGGGACAGACATTAAAAACACTGAAGCTTTCTTT.